The 5 T cell receptor beta chains below all came from one sample that was sequenced in a study of blood T cell repertoires in COVID-19 (dated by TCRdb to 2018 to 2020). Libraries were constructed by the immunoSEQ multiplex PCR assay. Not all clones reach the TCRdb copy of this immuneACCESS table, which keeps in-frame sequences only. Checked studies attribute under half of the gap to unresolved V genes and leave the rest unexplained. The sample table holds roughly 50,000 clones, of which approximately 80% were seen once. The ten top clones hold about 19% of the sample. The material sequenced was peripheral blood. Every receptor here comes from a human donor with active or convalescent COVID-19. The donor label of this sample is uncertain.

The chain is built from TRBV15 and TRBJ1-1; D gene uncertain. The CDR3 is made up of 13 amino acids. V shed 4 bases and J shed 4 bases, with 10 bases lying between them. The germline V gene encodes CDR1 LNHNV and CDR2 YYDKDF (reference sequence). The CDR3 spells CATSMGGGTEAFF. DNA for the CDR3: TGTGCCACCAGCATGGGTGGAGGCACTGAAGCTTTCTTT.

V is TRBV24-1 and J is TRBJ2-2; D may be TRBD2 (6 bases). The germline V gene encodes CDR1 KGHDR and CDR2 SFDVKD. The CDR3 extends over 16 amino acids. The germline V and J ends were trimmed by 3 bases and 6 bases, with 16 bases remaining between them. The CDR3 DNA sequence: TGTGCCACCAGTGATGGAGGGGTGGGTTGGCCCGGGGAGCTGTTTTTT. This sequence encodes CATSDGGVGWPGELFF.

The genes are TRBV4-2 and TRBJ2-5; D ambiguous. The V end was cut by 1 base, the J end by 4 bases, with 10 bases between. Germline assignment: CDR1 LGHNA and CDR2 YNFKEQ. The CDR3 has 14 amino acids. DNA of the CDR3: TGTGCCAGCAGCCAAGGCGTTCATAGAGAGACCCAGTACTTC. It translates to CASSQGVHRETQYF.

In DNA, the CDR3 is TGTGCCAGCAGCTGGCCCGGGACAGGGGTAATGAACACTGAAGCTTTCTTT. Amino acid sequence: CASSWPGTGVMNTEAFF. The rearrangement uses TRBV5-4 and TRBJ1-1, with 10 bases fitting TRBD1. Looked up from germline, CDR1 is SGHNT and CDR2 is YYREEE (reference sequence). V shed 3 bases and J 0 bases; nucleotides not matched to a gene: 8. This CDR3 is 17 amino acids long.

The chain recombines TRBV7-3 with TRBJ2-7, with TRBD2 matching 10 bases. Germline CDR1 SGHTA, CDR2 FQGTGA. The CDR3 covers 19 residues. With V trimmed by 3 bases and J by 3 bases, 17 bases remained unmatched. The CDR3 region is CASSLYPSGSADFVYEQYF. In nucleotides, the CDR3 is TGTGCCAGCAGCTTGTACCCTAGCGGGAGCGCTGATTTCGTCTACGAGCAGTACTTC.